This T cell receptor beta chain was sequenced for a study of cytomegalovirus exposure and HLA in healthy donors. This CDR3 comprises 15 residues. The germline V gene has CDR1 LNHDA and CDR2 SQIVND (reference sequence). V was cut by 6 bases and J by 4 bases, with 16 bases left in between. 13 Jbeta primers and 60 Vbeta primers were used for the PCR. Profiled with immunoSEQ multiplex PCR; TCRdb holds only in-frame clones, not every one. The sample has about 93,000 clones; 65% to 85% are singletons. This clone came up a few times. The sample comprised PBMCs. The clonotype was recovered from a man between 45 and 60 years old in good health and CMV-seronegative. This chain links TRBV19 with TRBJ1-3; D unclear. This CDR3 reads CASSHLTRLGNTIYF. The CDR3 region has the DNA TGTGCCAGTAGCCACCTGACGAGGCTCGGAAACACCATATATTTT.